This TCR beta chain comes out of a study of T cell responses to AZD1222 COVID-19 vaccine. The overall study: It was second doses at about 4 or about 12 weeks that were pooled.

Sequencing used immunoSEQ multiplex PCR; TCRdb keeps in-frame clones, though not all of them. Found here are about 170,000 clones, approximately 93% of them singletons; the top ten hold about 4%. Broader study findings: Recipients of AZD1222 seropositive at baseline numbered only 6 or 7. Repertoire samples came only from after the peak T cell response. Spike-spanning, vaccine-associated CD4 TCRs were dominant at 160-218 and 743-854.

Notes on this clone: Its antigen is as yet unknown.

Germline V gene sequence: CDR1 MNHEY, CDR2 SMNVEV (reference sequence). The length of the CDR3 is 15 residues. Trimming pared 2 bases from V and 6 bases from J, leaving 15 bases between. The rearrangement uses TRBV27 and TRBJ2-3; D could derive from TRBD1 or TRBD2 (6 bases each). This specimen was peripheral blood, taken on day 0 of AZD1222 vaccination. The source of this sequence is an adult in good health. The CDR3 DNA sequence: TGTGCCAGCAGTTTACTGGCGGGACATGCGGATACGCAGTATTTT. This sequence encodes CASSLLAGHADTQYF.